This T cell receptor (beta chain) appears in the sequencing data of a study of radiotherapy plus CTLA-4 blockade in lung cancer. Looking at the study overall: Among enrolled patients, under 20% responded and about 30% achieved disease control. Overall study results and limits: In blood, tumor-derived TCR clones expanded after radiotherapy plus ipilimumab.

The protocol was immunoSEQ multiplex PCR, while the TCRdb copy is restricted to in-frame clones and leaves out a portion. The table includes tens of thousands of clones, approximately 86% detected once. Germline assignment: CDR1 SGHRS and CDR2 YFSETQ. V lost 1 base, J lost 4 bases, and 8 bases lay in between. The CDR3 has 13 amino acids. Concerning this clone itself: The antigen is not known.

V gene TRBV5-1 combines with J gene TRBJ2-5; D unclear. Sequencing used peripheral blood, obtained from a patient treated with radiotherapy plus ipilimumab. The sequence was obtained from a human donor with non-small cell lung cancer whose response to radiotherapy plus ipilimumab could not be evaluated. The chain's CDR3 is CASSLWRLETQYF. For the CDR3, the DNA is TGCGCCAGCAGCTTGTGGCGGTTAGAGACCCAGTACTTC.